This TCR beta chain emerged from a study of T cells in narcolepsy. With respect to this clone: Its antigen is as yet unknown.

Clones were sequenced by immunoSEQ multiplex PCR, and TCRdb holds only the in-frame ones, with some missing. The table has 30,000 to 35,000 clones, about nine tenths seen once. The CDR3 loop spans 14 amino acids. Germline loops: CDR1 SGHRS, CDR2 YFSETQ. V shed 1 base and J 8 bases; nucleotides not matched to a gene: 8. Study results and limitations: Autoreactive clonotypes reportedly recurred in blood of same and different patients, not controls. In some patient and control memory CD4+ samples, autoreactive clones were absent. Comparing one patient's CSF and blood CD4+ clonotypes highlighted HCRT- and TRIB2-specific autoreactive clonotypes.

The rearrangement joins TRBV5-1 to TRBJ2-5, with 7 bases identical to TRBD1. The source is a human donor with narcolepsy. Material: CD45RA- memory CD4+ T cells from PBMCs. CDR3 in DNA: TGCGCCAGCAGCTTGCGCGACAGGGAGCTTACCCAGTACTTC. This sequence encodes CASSLRDRELTQYF.